The clone carrying this T cell receptor beta chain was seen once. Its antigen is not known. In germline, CDR1 is SGHKS, CDR2 YYEKEE (reference sequence). The CDR3 sequence is 15 residues long. J was trimmed by 9 bases and V by 4 bases; bases with no gene match: 11. These data originate in a study of T-cell reconstitution after alpha-beta-depleted transplantation in children. General study results and limits: Several hundred expanded graft clones reportedly were the source of alpha-beta T cells about two months after transplant. Hyperexpanded clones declined; after one year, newly produced T cells mostly supplied diversity.

TCRbeta library preparation incorporated unique molecular identifiers. TCRdb analysed the PCR reads with MiXCR anew, one entry per CDR3 protein. The sample records more than 400,000 distinct CDR3 sequences, about 45% being singletons. The chain links TRBV5-5 to TRBJ2-2; 8 nucleotides match TRBD1. The sequenced sample was PBMCs, obtained before TCRalphabeta/CD19-depleted stem cell transplant. The TCR originated in a girl aged 2 to 10 with aplastic anemia, due to receive a stem cell transplant. CDR3 in amino acids: CASSLDRARYRELFF. The CDR3 nucleotides read TGTGCCAGCAGCCTGGACAGGGCGAGGTACCGGGAGCTGTTTTTT.